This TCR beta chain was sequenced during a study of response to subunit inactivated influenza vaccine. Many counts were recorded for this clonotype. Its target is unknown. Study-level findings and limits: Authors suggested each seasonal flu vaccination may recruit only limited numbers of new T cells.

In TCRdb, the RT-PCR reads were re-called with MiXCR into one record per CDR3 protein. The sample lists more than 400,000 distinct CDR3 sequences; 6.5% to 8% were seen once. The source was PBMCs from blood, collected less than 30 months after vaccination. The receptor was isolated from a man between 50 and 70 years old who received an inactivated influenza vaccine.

This CDR3 is CASSGRGSLHF. The DNA for the CDR3 is TGTGCCAGCAGCGGGAGAGGGTCCCTCCACTTT. The J gene is TRBJ1-6, the V gene TRBV5-5; unclear D gene. V was pared by 4 bases and J by 14 bases, with 10 bases between. Germline CDR1 is SGHKS and CDR2 is YYEKEE (reference sequence). This CDR3 region has 11 residues.